These 26 T cell receptor beta chains were all obtained from the same sample, sequenced in a study of cytomegalovirus exposure and HLA in healthy donors. It was with 60 Vbeta and 13 Jbeta primers that the PCR ran. Sequenced by immunoSEQ multiplex PCR; TCRdb stores in-frame clones only, minus some. The sample records roughly 71,000 clones, 74% being singletons. The material sequenced was PBMCs. These receptors were collected from a human donor in good health.

The gene calls are TRBV27 and TRBJ2-5; 7 nucleotides align to TRBD1. V gave up 5 bases and J gave up 1 base; unmatched junction bases: 10. CDR3 length equals 16 residues. Germline V gene sequence: CDR1 MNHEY, CDR2 SMNVEV (reference sequence). The CDR3 nucleotides read TGTGCCAGCAGTCTCTTCAGGGGGAGCGGCCAAGAGACCCAGTACTTC. Encoded protein: CASSLFRGSGQETQYF.

This chain connects TRBV11-3 to TRBJ2-1, with 11 bases fitting TRBD2. From germline, CDR1 is SGHNT and CDR2 YENEEA. CDR3 length: 20 amino acids. V trimming: 1 base; J trimming: 2 bases; junction bases outside the gene matches: 13. The CDR3 spells CASSLGRLAGPTSAYNEQFF. The CDR3 coding sequence is TGTGCCAGCAGCTTAGGGCGACTAGCGGGACCCACGTCAGCCTACAATGAGCAGTTCTTC.

This chain joins TRBV10-3 and TRBJ1-1; maybe TRBD1 (6 bases). The germline gives CDR1 ENHRY, CDR2 SYGVKD. V was shortened by 1 base and J by 9 bases, with 12 bases between the two germline ends. The CDR3 consists of 13 residues. This CDR3 is CAISELTGSQAFF. The CDR3 DNA follows: TGTGCCATCAGTGAGTTAACAGGGTCCCAAGCTTTCTTT.

The chain recombines TRBV28 with TRBJ2-7; a weak D match, TRBD1 (6 bases). Germline CDR1 MDHEN, CDR2 SYDVKM. The CDR3 has 12 residues. The germline V and J ends were trimmed by 6 bases and 3 bases, with 9 bases remaining between them. The CDR3 coding sequence is TGTGCCAGCAGCCTGGACAGCTACGAGCAGTACTTC. It encodes CASSLDSYEQYF.

Only one count was recorded for this clone. V usage is TRBV25-1 and J usage is TRBJ2-7; 7 nucleotides match TRBD2. This CDR3 contains 14 residues. In germline, CDR1 is MGHDK, CDR2 SYGVNS. The V segment lost 3 bases and the J segment 1 base; nucleotides outside the gene matches: 3. The CDR3 nucleotides are TGTGCCAGCAGTGATCCTAGCGGTTCCTACGAGCAGTACTTC. This codes for CASSDPSGSYEQYF.

The chain recombines TRBV7-9 with TRBJ1-3, with D tentatively TRBD1 (6 bases). V was clipped by 5 bases and J by 4 bases, with 15 bases between them. The CDR3 spans 15 residues. Germline CDR1 and CDR2: SEHNR and FQNEAQ (reference sequence). DNA of the CDR3: TGTGCCAGCAGCCGGGCGGACAGCTCGGGAAACACCATATATTTT. Protein sequence: CASSRADSSGNTIYF.

This clone was observed a single time. The chain carries TRBV2 and TRBJ2-7, with a possible D match to TRBD2 (6 bases). V dropped 6 bases and J dropped 7 bases, with 13 bases sitting between them. In germline, CDR1 is SNHLY, CDR2 FYNNEI. The CDR3 is 12 residues long. The CDR3 region is CASRSWGEEQYF. CDR3 nucleotide sequence: TGTGCCAGCAGATCGTGGGGGGAAGAGCAGTACTTC.

The genes are TRBV9 and TRBJ2-1, with TRBD2 matching over 7 bases. J was trimmed by 5 bases and V by 7 bases; bases with no gene match: 6. Germline loops: CDR1 SGDLS, CDR2 YYNGEE. The CDR3 runs to 13 residues. The CDR3 loop reads CASSSGDNNEQFF. The DNA of the CDR3 is TGTGCCAGCTCGAGCGGGGATAACAATGAGCAGTTCTTC.

This chain connects TRBV19 to TRBJ1-2; possible D gene TRBD1, 6 bases. The CDR3 spans 10 residues. Trimming took 10 bases from V and 6 from J, leaving 9 bases between them. Per the germline V gene, CDR1 is LNHDA and CDR2 is SQIVND (reference sequence). CDR3 DNA: TGTGCCACCCACAGGGATGGCTACACCTTC. It yields the protein CATHRDGYTF.

The rearrangement links TRBV11-2 to TRBJ2-1; the D is unclear. Germline V gives CDR1 SGHAT, CDR2 FQNNGV. The CDR3 runs 13 residues. V dropped 7 bases and J dropped 0 bases, with 7 bases sitting between them. As DNA, the CDR3 is TGTGCCAGCACCCCTAACTCCTACAATGAGCAGTTCTTC. Encoded protein: CASTPNSYNEQFF.

The chain carries TRBV6-5 and TRBJ1-2, with D perhaps TRBD1 (6 bases). Germline values: CDR1 MNHEY, CDR2 SVGAGI. This CDR3 is built from 13 residues. V was trimmed by 2 bases and J by 6 bases, leaving 10 bases between them. The CDR3 bases are TGTGCCAGCAGTTACCAGGGGAATGATGGCTACACCTTC. Its translation: CASSYQGNDGYTF.

This clone has a single count. The CDR3 region has the DNA TGTGCCAGCAGTCCCCCTAGCGGGGGCCTCAATGAGCAGTTCTTC. Amino acids: CASSPPSGGLNEQFF. This chain uses TRBV27 with TRBJ2-7; TRBD2 matches at 10 bases. The last part of the DNA fits TRBJ2-1 better; the J call may be wrong. The V gene's germline CDR1 is MNHEY and CDR2 SMNVEV (reference sequence). This CDR3 is built from 15 residues.

This CDR3 reads CASSSGTGREQYF. For the CDR3, the DNA is TGTGCCAGCAGCTCGGGGACAGGGAGAGAGCAGTACTTC. The V and J genes are TRBV6-6 and TRBJ2-7; TRBD1 matches 9 bases. Per the germline V gene, CDR1 is MNHNY and CDR2 is SVGAGI (reference sequence). The CDR3 has 13 amino acids. V shed 6 bases, J shed 7 bases, and the junction held 7 bases outside the gene matches.

V is TRBV30 and J is TRBJ2-1; 8 nucleotides match TRBD1. The CDR3 has 14 amino acids. V lost 0 bases and J lost 9; bases outside the gene matches: 7. From germline, CDR1 is GTSNPN and CDR2 SVGIG (reference sequence). The CDR3 sequence: CAWSVQGARSEQFF. The CDR3 DNA is TGTGCCTGGAGTGTTCAGGGGGCACGGAGTGAGCAGTTCTTC.

About this clone: Additional DNA sequences in this sample encode the identical CDR3. The chain combines TRBV28 with TRBJ2-1; D is unclear. Germline V gene sequence: CDR1 MDHEN, CDR2 SYDVKM. This CDR3 has 12 residues. Trimming cost V 5 bases and J 0 bases, with 2 bases left between them. The CDR3 is CASSLSYNEQFF. As DNA, the CDR3 is TGTGCCAGCAGTCTCTCCTACAATGAGCAGTTCTTC. Together with reference TRBV28 and TRBJ2-1, the CDR3 gives the full variable domain: DVKVTQSSRYLVKRTGEKVFLECVQDMDHENMFWYRQDPGLGLRLIYFSYDVKMKEKGDIPEGYSVSREKKERFSLILESASTNQTSMYLCASSLSYNEQFFGPGTRLTVL.

This clone was picked up a small number of times. J is TRBJ1-1 and V is TRBV5-1; weak D call: TRBD1 (5 bases). This CDR3 contains 14 residues. The V end lost 0 bases, the J end lost 7 bases, and 13 bases lay between the germline ends. From germline, CDR1 is SGHRS and CDR2 YFSETQ. The CDR3 is CASSLGAGQGEAFF. The CDR3, as DNA: TGCGCCAGCAGCTTGGGTGCAGGGCAGGGTGAAGCTTTCTTT.

The rearrangement links TRBV28 to TRBJ1-2, with 11 bases lining up with TRBD1. V was pared by 5 bases and J by 8 bases, with 10 bases of the junction left unmatched. The V gene's germline CDR1 is MDHEN and CDR2 SYDVKM. The CDR3 is 15 residues long. CDR3 DNA: TGTGCCAGCAGTGTACCGGGACAGGGGGGGATCGGCTACACCTTC. This sequence encodes CASSVPGQGGIGYTF.

The genes are TRBV18 and TRBJ1-2, with D possibly being TRBD1 (5 bases). Germline V gene lookup returns CDR1 KGHSH and CDR2 LQKENI. Deletions cut 6 bases from V and 3 bases from J, with 11 bases between. The CDR3 sequence is 13 residues long. The CDR3 bases are TGTGCCAGCTCCCCTGACAGAGACTATGGCTACACCTTC. It specifies CASSPDRDYGYTF.

A word on this clone: Germline is not matched at one junction end, which may reflect a read error. The chain couples TRBV7-9 to TRBJ2-7; D uncertain. Germline CDR1 SEHNR, CDR2 FQNEAQ (reference sequence). The length of the CDR3 is 12 residues. The CDR3 region has the DNA TGTTCCAGCAGTCCGAGCTCCTACGAGCAGTACTTC. This codes for CSSSPSSYEQYF.

V and J are TRBV30 and TRBJ2-2, with D perhaps matching TRBD1 (6 bases). CDR1 and CDR2 (germline): GTSNPN, SVGIG (reference sequence). V was trimmed by 5 bases and J by 4 bases, leaving 8 bases between them. This CDR3 has 12 residues. The DNA for the CDR3 is TGTGCCTGGCAGGGGCCCACCGGGGAGCTGTTTTTT. Translation: CAWQGPTGELFF.

This clone showed up just a few times. CDR3 loop: CASSLIRGGEQYF. For the CDR3, the DNA is TGTGCCAGCAGCCTCATTAGGGGAGGCGAGCAGTACTTC. The rearrangement links TRBV14 to TRBJ2-7; D is perhaps TRBD2 (6 bases). V lost 4 bases to trimming and J lost 6 bases, with 13 bases between them. The CDR3 totals 13 residues. Germline V CDR1 and CDR2: SGHDN, FVKESK.

V usage is TRBV5-1 and J usage is TRBJ1-1; D unresolved. This CDR3 is built from 13 residues. V was pared by 2 bases and J by 1 base, with 6 bases between. Germline CDR1 SGHRS, CDR2 YFSETQ. The CDR3 nucleotides read TGCGCCAGCAGCTTCATAGAGAACACTGAAGCTTTCTTT. Translation: CASSFIENTEAFF.

This clone was observed a few times. The chain recombines TRBV5-1 with TRBJ2-1; tentatively, D is TRBD1 (5 bases). Trimming shortened V by 0 bases and J by 7 bases, and 11 bases separated the two germline ends. Germline V gene sequence: CDR1 SGHRS, CDR2 YFSETQ. This CDR3 spans 14 amino acids. The CDR3 nucleotides are TGCGCCAGCAGCTTGGCTACAAGGGGAAATGAGCAGTTCTTC. Protein: CASSLATRGNEQFF.

This chain connects TRBV5-8 to TRBJ1-2, with TRBD1 matching over 11 bases. This CDR3 comprises 16 residues. Germline V gene lookup returns CDR1 SGHTS and CDR2 YDEGEE. The V and J ends lost 7 bases and 3 bases, in that order; junction bases with no gene match: 11. CDR3 nucleotide sequence: TGTGCCAGCTTGGGACAGGGGGTGAGGGACTACTATGGCTACACCTTC. This translates into CASLGQGVRDYYGYTF.

The chain links TRBV5-1 to TRBJ2-6; 8 nucleotides align to TRBD1. Losses at the gene ends were 4 bases for V and 0 bases for J; bases not matched to a gene: 9. CDR1 is SGHRS and CDR2 is YFSETQ in the germline V gene. This CDR3 region has 18 residues. The CDR3 DNA follows: TGCGCCAGCAGCCTGACCGGGACAGGTGTCTCTGGGGCCAACGTCCTGACTTTC. It yields the protein CASSLTGTGVSGANVLTF.

The sample holds a few counts of this clone. V and J are TRBV5-6 and TRBJ1-1; D unresolved. Trimming took 4 bases from V and 0 from J, leaving 10 bases between them. The CDR3 is made up of 14 amino acids. The germline gives CDR1 SGHDT, CDR2 YYEEEE. The CDR3 is CASSLYRMNTEAFF. In DNA, the CDR3 is TGTGCCAGCAGCCTGTATAGAATGAACACTGAAGCTTTCTTT.